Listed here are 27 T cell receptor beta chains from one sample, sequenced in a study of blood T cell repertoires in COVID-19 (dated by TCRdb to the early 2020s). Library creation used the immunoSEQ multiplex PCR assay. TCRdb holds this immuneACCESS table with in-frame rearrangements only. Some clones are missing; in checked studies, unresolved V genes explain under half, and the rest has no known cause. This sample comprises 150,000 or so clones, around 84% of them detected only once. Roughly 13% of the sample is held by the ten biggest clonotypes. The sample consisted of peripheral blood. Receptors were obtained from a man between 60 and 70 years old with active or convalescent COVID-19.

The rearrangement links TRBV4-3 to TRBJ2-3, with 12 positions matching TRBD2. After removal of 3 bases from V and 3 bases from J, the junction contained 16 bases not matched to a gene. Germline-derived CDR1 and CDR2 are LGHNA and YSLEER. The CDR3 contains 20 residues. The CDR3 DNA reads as TGCGCCAGCAGCCAGGAGGGGCGGACTAGCGGGATCCTTAGGACAGATACGCAGTATTTT. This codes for CASSQEGRTSGILRTDTQYF.

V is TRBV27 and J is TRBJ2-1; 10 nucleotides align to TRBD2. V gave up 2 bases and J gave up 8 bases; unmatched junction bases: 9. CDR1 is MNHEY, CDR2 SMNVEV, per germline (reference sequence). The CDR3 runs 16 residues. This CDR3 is CASSLGSGRAWYEQFF. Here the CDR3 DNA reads TGTGCCAGCAGTTTAGGGAGCGGGAGGGCCTGGTATGAGCAGTTCTTC.

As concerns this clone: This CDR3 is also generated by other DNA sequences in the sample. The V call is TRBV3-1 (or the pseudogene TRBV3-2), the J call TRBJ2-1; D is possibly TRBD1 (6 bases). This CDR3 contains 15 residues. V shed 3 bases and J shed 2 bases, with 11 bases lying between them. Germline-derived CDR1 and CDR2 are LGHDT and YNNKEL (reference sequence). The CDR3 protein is CASSQGTPAYNEQFF. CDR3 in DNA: TGTGCCAGCAGCCAGGGGACACCTGCCTACAATGAGCAGTTCTTC.

CDR3 residues: CSVMTGGAGNTEAFF. The CDR3 nucleotides are TGCAGCGTCATGACAGGGGGCGCCGGTAACACTGAAGCTTTCTTT. This chain connects TRBV29-1 to TRBJ1-1; 10 positions agree with TRBD1. V dropped 6 bases and J dropped 2; count of bases not matched to a gene: 9. The V gene's germline CDR1 is SQVTM and CDR2 ANQGSEA. The CDR3 has 15 amino acids.

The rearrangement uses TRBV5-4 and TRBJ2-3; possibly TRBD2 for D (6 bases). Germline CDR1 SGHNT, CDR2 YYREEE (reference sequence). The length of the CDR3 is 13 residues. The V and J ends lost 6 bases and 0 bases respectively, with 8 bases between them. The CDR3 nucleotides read TGTGCCAGCATGGCGGGAAGCACAGATACGCAGTATTTT. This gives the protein CASMAGSTDTQYF.

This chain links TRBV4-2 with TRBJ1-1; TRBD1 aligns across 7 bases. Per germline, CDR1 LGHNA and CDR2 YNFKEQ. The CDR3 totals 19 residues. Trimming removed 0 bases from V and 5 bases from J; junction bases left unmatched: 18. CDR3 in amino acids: CASSQEWLRTGRERTEAFF. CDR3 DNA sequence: TGTGCCAGCAGCCAAGAATGGTTGAGGACAGGAAGGGAGAGGACTGAAGCTTTCTTT.

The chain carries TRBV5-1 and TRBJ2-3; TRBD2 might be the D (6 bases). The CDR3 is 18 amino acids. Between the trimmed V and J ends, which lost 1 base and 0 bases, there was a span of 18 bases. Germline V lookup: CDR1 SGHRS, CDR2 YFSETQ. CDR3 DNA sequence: TGCGCCAGCAGCTTGTGGGCAGGTGGGCTAGCGAGCACAGATACGCAGTATTTT. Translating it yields CASSLWAGGLASTDTQYF. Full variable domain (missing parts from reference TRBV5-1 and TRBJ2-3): KAGVTQTPRYLIKTRGQQVTLSCSPISGHRSVSWYQQTPGQGLQFLFEYFSETQRNKGNFPGRFSGRQFSNSRSEMNVSTLELGDSALYLCASSLWAGGLASTDTQYFGPGTRLTVL.

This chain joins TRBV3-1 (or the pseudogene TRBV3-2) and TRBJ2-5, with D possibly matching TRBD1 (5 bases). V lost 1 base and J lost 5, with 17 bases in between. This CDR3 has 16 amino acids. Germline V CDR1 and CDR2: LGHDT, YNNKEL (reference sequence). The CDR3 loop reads CASSQGNSRAKETQYF. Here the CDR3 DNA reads TGTGCCAGCAGCCAAGGGAATAGCAGGGCTAAGGAGACCCAGTACTTC.

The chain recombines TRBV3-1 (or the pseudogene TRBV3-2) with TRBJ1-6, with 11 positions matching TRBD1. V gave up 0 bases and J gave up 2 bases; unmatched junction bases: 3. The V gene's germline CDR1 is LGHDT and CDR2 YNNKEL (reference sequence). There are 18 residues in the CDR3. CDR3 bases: TGTGCCAGCAGCCAAGATTGGACAGGGGGCGCCTATAATTCACCCCTCCACTTT. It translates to CASSQDWTGGAYNSPLHF.

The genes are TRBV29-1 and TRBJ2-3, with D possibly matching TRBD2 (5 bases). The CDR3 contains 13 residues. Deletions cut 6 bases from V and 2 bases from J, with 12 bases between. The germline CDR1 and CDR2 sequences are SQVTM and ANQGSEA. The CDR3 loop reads CSVMSGTTDTQYF. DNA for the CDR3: TGCAGCGTGATGAGCGGAACCACAGATACGCAGTATTTT.

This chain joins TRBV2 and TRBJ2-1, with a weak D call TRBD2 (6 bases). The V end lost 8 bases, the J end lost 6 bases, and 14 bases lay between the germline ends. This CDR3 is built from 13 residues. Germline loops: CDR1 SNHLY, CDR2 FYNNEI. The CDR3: CASGTGVGNEQFF. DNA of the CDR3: TGTGCCAGCGGGACGGGAGTTGGCAATGAGCAGTTCTTC.

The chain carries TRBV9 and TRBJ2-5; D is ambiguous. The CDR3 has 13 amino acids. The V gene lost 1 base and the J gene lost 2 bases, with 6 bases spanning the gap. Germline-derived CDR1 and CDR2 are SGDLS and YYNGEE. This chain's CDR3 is CASSVSGQETQYF. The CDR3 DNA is TGTGCCAGCAGCGTATCGGGTCAAGAGACCCAGTACTTC.

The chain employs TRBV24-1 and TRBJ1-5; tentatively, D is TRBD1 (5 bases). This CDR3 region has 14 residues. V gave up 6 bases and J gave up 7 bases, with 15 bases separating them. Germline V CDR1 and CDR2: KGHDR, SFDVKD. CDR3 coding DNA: TGTGCCACCAGTATTACAGGTATCAACCAGCCCCAGCATTTT. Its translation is CATSITGINQPQHF.

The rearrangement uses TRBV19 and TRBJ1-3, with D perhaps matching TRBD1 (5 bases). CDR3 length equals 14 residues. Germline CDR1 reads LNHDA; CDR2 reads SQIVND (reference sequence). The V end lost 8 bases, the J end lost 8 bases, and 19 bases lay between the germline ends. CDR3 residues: CASRRGSLEDTIYF. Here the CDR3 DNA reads TGTGCCAGTCGGAGGGGCAGCTTGGAGGACACCATATATTTT.

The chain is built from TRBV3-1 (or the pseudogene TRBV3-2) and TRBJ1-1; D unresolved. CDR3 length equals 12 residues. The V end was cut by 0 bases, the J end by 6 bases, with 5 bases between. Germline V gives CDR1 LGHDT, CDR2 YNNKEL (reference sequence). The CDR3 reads CASSQEASEAFF. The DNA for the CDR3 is TGTGCCAGCAGCCAAGAGGCTTCTGAAGCTTTCTTT.

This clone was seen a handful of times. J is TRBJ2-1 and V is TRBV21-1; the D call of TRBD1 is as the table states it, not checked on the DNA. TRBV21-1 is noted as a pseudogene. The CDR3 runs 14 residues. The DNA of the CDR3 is TGTGCCAGCAGTCGGGGACAGGACTACAATGAGCAGTTCTTC. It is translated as CASSRGQDYNEQFF.

CDR3 sequence reads: CASSYAAGGRETQYF. CDR3 nucleotides: TGTGCCAGCAGCTATGCGGCCGGGGGGCGGGAGACCCAGTACTTC. The V gene is TRBV4-2, the J gene TRBJ2-5; a possible D gene is TRBD2 (7 bases). The CDR3 is 15 amino acids. The V and J ends lost 5 bases and 5 bases respectively, with 18 bases between them. The germline V gene has CDR1 LGHNA and CDR2 YNFKEQ.

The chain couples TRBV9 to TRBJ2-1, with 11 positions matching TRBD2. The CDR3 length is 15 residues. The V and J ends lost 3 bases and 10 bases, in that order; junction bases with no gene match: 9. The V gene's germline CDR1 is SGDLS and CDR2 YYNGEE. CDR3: CASSGSGRAAGEQFF. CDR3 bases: TGTGCCAGCAGCGGTAGCGGGAGGGCCGCGGGGGAGCAGTTCTTC.

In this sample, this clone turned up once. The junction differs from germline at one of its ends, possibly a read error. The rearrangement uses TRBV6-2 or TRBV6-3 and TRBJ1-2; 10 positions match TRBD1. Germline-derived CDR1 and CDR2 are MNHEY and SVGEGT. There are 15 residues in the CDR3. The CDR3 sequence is CASSYRQGALSGHTF. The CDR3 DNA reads TGTGCCAGCAGTTACCGACAGGGGGCGCTTTCTGGCCACACCTTC.

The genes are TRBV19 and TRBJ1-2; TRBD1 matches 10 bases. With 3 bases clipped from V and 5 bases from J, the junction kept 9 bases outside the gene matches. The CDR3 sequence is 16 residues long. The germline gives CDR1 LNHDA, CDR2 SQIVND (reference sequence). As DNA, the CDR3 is TGTGCCAGTAGTATCTCTTCAGAGGACAGGGGGTATGGCTACACCTTC. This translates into CASSISSEDRGYGYTF.

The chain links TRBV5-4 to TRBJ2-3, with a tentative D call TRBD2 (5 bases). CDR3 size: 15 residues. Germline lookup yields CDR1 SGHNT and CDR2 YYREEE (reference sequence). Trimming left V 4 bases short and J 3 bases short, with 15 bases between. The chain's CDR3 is CASSLPRGMTDTQYF. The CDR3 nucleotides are TGTGCCAGCAGCCTGCCTCGGGGTATGACAGATACGCAGTATTTT.

The CDR3 nucleotides are TGTGCCAGCAGCGTAGCGGGAGGGAACACCGGGGAGCTGTTTTTT. Translated, it gives CASSVAGGNTGELFF. The chain couples TRBV9 to TRBJ2-2; 7 bases match TRBD2. This CDR3 has 15 residues. V lost 0 bases, J lost 1 base, and 0 bases stayed unmatched. CDR1 SGDLS and CDR2 YYNGEE come from the germline V gene.

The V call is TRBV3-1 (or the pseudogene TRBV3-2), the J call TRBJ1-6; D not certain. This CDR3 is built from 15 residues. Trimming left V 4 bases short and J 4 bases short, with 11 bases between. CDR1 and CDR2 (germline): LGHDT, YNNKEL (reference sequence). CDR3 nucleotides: TGTGCCAGCAGCCTGAGGGCTTCATATAATTCACCCCTCCACTTT. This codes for CASSLRASYNSPLHF.

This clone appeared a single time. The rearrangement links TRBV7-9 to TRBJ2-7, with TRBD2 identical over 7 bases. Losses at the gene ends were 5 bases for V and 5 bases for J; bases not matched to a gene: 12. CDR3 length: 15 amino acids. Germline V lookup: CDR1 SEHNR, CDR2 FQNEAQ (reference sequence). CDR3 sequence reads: CASSQWREGRNEQYF. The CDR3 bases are TGTGCCAGCAGCCAGTGGAGGGAGGGCCGGAACGAGCAGTACTTC.

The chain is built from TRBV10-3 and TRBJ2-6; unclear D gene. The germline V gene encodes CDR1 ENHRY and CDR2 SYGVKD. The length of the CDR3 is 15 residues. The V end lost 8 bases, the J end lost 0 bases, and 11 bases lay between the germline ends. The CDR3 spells CAIAPDASGANVLTF. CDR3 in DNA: TGTGCCATCGCCCCAGATGCCTCTGGGGCCAACGTCCTGACTTTC.

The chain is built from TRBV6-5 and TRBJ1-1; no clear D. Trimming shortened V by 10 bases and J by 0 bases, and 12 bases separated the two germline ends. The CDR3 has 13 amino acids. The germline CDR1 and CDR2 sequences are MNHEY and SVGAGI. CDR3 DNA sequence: TGTGCCACCAATCAACAGATGAACACTGAAGCTTTCTTT. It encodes CATNQQMNTEAFF.

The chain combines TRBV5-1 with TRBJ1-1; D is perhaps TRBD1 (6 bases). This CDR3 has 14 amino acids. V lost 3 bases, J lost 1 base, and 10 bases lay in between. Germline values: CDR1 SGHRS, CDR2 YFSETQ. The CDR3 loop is CASSSAQGNTEAFF. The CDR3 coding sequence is TGCGCCAGCAGCTCCGCACAGGGGAACACTGAAGCTTTCTTT.